A single sample is the source of the 9 T cell receptor beta chains below, sequenced in a study of shared clonotypes between healthy human individuals. Libraries were prepared by immunoSEQ multiplex PCR; TCRdb keeps only in-frame clonotypes and omits some of them. The table lists approximately 2.3 million clones, 85% to 95% of them singletons, with 0.39% in the top ten. The sample consisted of naive CD4+ T cells from PBMCs. Subset: CD45RA+ positively selected. The receptors derive from a man younger than 35 in good health. Some clones in this sample may be carry-over from other donors' samples.

The genes are TRBV7-9 and TRBJ2-7; possibly TRBD1 or TRBD2 for D (6 bases each). V lost 4 bases to trimming and J lost 3 bases, with 16 bases between them. CDR1 and CDR2 from the germline V gene are SEHNR and FQNEAQ (reference sequence). The CDR3 spans 15 residues. CDR3: CASSSKQGGLYEQYF. DNA of the CDR3: TGTGCCAGCAGCTCCAAACAGGGAGGACTCTACGAGCAGTACTTC. Complete variable domain (other parts from reference TRBV7-9 and TRBJ2-7): DTGVSQNPRHKITKRGQNVTFRCDPISEHNRLYWYRQTLGQGPEFLTYFQNEAQLEKSRLLSDRFSAERPKGSFSTLEIQRTEQGDSAMYLCASSSKQGGLYEQYFGPGTRLTVT.

The V call is TRBV27, the J call TRBJ2-7, with a possible D match to TRBD2 (5 bases). CDR1 MNHEY and CDR2 SMNVEV come from the germline V gene (reference sequence). The CDR3 sequence is 13 residues long. Trimming left V 5 bases short and J 6 bases short, with 14 bases between. For the CDR3, the DNA is TGTGCCAGCAGTCTTAGCGTGCTAGGCGAGCAGTACTTC. Translation gives CASSLSVLGEQYF.

Details on this clone: This sample also contains other DNA sequences that code for the same CDR3. The V call is TRBV9, the J call TRBJ2-7; D possibly corresponds to TRBD1 (5 bases). Trimming took 0 bases from V and 3 from J, leaving 7 bases between them. CDR3 length equals 13 residues. Germline values: CDR1 SGDLS, CDR2 YYNGEE. DNA of the CDR3: TGTGCCAGCAGCGTAGGGGGCAGCTACGAGCAGTACTTC. Protein sequence: CASSVGGSYEQYF.

The V and J genes are TRBV15 and TRBJ2-7; TRBD2 might be the D (6 bases). From germline, CDR1 is LNHNV and CDR2 YYDKDF (reference sequence). The CDR3 runs 15 residues. V lost 0 bases, J lost 2 bases, and 11 bases lay in between. CDR3 region: CATSRETGLTYEQYF. In nucleotides, the CDR3 is TGTGCCACCAGCAGAGAAACGGGACTCACCTACGAGCAGTACTTC.

This chain connects TRBV28 to TRBJ2-7; D might be TRBD1 (6 bases). CDR3 length equals 14 residues. Deletions cut 7 bases from V and 9 bases from J, with 22 bases between. The germline V gene encodes CDR1 MDHEN and CDR2 SYDVKM. Written as DNA, the CDR3 is TGTGCCAGCACTACCGGTGGGCAGGGGCACAGGCAGTACTTC. Encoded protein: CASTTGGQGHRQYF.

Written as DNA, the CDR3 is TGTGCCAGCAGCCCGGGACAGGGTAGGACTAGCGGGAGTGATACGCAGTATTTT. The encoded protein is CASSPGQGRTSGSDTQYF. The gene calls are TRBV7-2 and TRBJ2-3; 13 nucleotides match TRBD2. J gave up 6 bases and V 5 bases, and 14 bases lay outside the gene matches. The CDR3 runs to 18 residues. Germline V lookup: CDR1 SGHTA, CDR2 FQGNSA. Using reference TRBV7-2 and TRBJ2-3 for the parts outside the CDR3, the full variable domain is GAGVSQSPSNKVTEKGKDVELRCDPISGHTALYWYRQSLGQGLEFLIYFQGNSAPDKSGLPSDRFSAERTGGSVSTLTIQRTQQEDSAVYLCASSPGQGRTSGSDTQYFGPGTRLTVL.

The rearrangement links TRBV5-1 to TRBJ1-6; the D is unclear. The V end was cut by 3 bases, the J end by 8 bases, with 15 bases between. This CDR3 has 15 residues. The V gene's germline CDR1 is SGHRS and CDR2 YFSETQ. The CDR3 reads CASSSLMSGDSPLHF. Here the CDR3 DNA reads TGCGCCAGCAGCTCCCTCATGAGTGGGGATTCACCCCTCCACTTT. Based on the CDR3 plus reference TRBV5-1 and TRBJ1-6, the full variable domain is KAGVTQTPRYLIKTRGQQVTLSCSPISGHRSVSWYQQTPGQGLQFLFEYFSETQRNKGNFPGRFSGRQFSNSRSEMNVSTLELGDSALYLCASSSLMSGDSPLHFGNGTRLTVT.

This chain uses TRBV29-1 with TRBJ2-3, with D maybe TRBD2 (6 bases). Trimming cost V 7 bases and J 0 bases, with 14 bases left between them. In germline, CDR1 is SQVTM, CDR2 ANQGSEA. This CDR3 has 14 amino acids. For the CDR3, the DNA is TGCAGCGGACGGGAGCTCGGGAGCACAGATACGCAGTATTTT. Translation: CSGRELGSTDTQYF.

The table lists this clone with a count of one. The chain recombines TRBV5-4 with TRBJ1-2, with 8 bases aligning to TRBD1. With 2 bases clipped from V and 9 bases from J, the junction kept 6 bases outside the gene matches. Germline CDR1 SGHNT, CDR2 YYREEE (reference sequence). The CDR3 is 13 residues long. The CDR3 protein is CASSFDRGGSYTF. The CDR3 coding sequence is TGTGCCAGCAGCTTTGACAGGGGCGGAAGCTACACCTTC.